This TCR beta chain is from a study of T-cell reconstitution after alpha-beta-depleted transplantation in children. Whole-study findings and limits: Several patients had high TCRbeta diversity at day 60; it came from surviving recipient T cells and thymic progenitors. The main origin of T-cell counts and diversity one year after transplant was newly produced T cells.

As to this clonotype: Its antigen is as yet unknown.

This CDR3 region has 15 residues. Trimming cost V 0 bases and J 1 base, with 6 bases left between them. The V gene's germline CDR1 is WNHNN and CDR2 SYGVQD (reference sequence). Unique molecular identifiers were incorporated into the prepared TCRbeta library. TCRdb used MiXCR to reprocess the PCR reads, holding one entry per CDR3 protein. Of about a million distinct CDR3 sequences listed, about 29% are singletons. The clonotype originates from a boy under three years old who had a stem cell transplant for SCID, so the T cells may come from the graft donor. V and J are TRBV10-1 and TRBJ2-2, with D hard to call. This sample comprised PBMCs, mostly from graft donor cells, obtained 360 days after TCRalphabeta/CD19-depleted stem cell transplant. This chain's CDR3 is CASSESGKNTGELFF. The CDR3 nucleotides read TGCGCCAGCAGTGAGTCGGGAAAGAACACCGGGGAGCTGTTTTTT.